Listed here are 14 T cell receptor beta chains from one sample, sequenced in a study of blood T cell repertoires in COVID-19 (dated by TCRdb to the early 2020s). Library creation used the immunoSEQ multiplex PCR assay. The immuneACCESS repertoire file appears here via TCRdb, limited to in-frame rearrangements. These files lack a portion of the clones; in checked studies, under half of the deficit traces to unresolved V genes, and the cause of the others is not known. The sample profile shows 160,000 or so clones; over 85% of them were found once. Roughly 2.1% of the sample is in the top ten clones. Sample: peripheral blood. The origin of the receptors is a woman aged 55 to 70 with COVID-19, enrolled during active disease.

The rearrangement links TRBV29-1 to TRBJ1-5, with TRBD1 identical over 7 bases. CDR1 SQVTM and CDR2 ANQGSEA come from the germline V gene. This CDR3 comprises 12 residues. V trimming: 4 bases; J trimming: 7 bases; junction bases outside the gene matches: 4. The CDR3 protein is CSVGDSRQPQHF. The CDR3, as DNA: TGCAGCGTTGGGGACAGTCGACAGCCCCAGCATTTT. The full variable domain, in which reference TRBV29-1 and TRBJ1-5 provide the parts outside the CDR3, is SAVISQKPSRDICQRGTSLTIQCQVDSQVTMMFWYRQQPGQSLTLIATANQGSEATYESGFVIDKFPISRPNLTFSTLTVSNMSPEDSSIYLCSVGDSRQPQHFGDGTRLSIL.

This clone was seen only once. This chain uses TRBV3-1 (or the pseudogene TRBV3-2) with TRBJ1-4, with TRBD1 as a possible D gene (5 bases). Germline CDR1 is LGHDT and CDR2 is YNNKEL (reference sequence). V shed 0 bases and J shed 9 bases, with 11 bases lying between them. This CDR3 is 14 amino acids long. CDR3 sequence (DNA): TGTGCCAGCAGCCAAGATCCGACAGTTAAAAAACTGTTTTTT. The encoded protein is CASSQDPTVKKLFF.

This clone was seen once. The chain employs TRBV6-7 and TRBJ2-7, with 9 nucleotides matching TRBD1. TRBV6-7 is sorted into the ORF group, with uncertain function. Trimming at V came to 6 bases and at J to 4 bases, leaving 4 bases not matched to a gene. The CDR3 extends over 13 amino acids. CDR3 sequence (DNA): TGTGCCAGCAGGGCGACAGGGGGTTACGAGCAGTACTTC. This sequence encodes CASRATGGYEQYF.

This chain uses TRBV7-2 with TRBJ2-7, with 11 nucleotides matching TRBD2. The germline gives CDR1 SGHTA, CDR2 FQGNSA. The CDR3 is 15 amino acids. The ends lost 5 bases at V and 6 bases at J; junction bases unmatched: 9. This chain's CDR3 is CASSRSGGARGEQYF. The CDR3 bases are TGTGCCAGCAGCCGTAGCGGGGGGGCAAGGGGCGAGCAGTACTTC.

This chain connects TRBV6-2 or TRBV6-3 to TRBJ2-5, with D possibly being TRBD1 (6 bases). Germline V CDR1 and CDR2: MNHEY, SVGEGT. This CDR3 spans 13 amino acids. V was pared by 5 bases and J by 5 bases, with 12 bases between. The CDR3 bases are TGTGCCAGCAGTCCACAGGGATGGGAGACCCAGTACTTC. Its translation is CASSPQGWETQYF.

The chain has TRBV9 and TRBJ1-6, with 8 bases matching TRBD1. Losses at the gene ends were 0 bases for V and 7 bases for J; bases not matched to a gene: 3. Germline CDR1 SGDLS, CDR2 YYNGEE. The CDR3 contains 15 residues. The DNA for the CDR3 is TGTGCCAGCAGCGTAGGCAGGGGGCGAAATTCACCCCTCCACTTT. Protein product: CASSVGRGRNSPLHF.

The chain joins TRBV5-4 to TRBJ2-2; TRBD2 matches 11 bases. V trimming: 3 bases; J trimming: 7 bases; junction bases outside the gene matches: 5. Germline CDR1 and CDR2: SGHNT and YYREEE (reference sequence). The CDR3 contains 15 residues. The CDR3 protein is CASSYTGTSGGELFF. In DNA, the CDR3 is TGTGCCAGCAGCTACACCGGGACTAGCGGCGGGGAGCTGTTTTTT.

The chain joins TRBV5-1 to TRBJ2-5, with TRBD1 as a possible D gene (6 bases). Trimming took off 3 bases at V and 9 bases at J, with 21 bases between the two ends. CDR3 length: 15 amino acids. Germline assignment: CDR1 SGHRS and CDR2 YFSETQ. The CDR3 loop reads CASSWDRDRGGPQYF. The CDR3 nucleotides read TGCGCCAGCAGCTGGGACCGGGACCGAGGGGGACCCCAGTACTTC. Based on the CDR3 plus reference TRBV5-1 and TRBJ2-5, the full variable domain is KAGVTQTPRYLIKTRGQQVTLSCSPISGHRSVSWYQQTPGQGLQFLFEYFSETQRNKGNFPGRFSGRQFSNSRSEMNVSTLELGDSALYLCASSWDRDRGGPQYFGPGTRLLVL.

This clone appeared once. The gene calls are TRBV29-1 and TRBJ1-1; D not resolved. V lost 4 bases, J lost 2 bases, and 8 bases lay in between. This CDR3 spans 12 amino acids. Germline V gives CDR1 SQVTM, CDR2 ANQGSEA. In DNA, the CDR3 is TGCAGCGTTGCGTCAGGCAACACTGAAGCTTTCTTT. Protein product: CSVASGNTEAFF.

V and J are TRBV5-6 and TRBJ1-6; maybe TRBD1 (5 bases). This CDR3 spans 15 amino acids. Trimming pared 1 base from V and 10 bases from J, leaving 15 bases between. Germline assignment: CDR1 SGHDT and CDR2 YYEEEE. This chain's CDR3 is CASSLYPGSSSPLHF. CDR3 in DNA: TGTGCCAGCAGCTTGTACCCAGGGTCGTCCTCACCCCTCCACTTT.

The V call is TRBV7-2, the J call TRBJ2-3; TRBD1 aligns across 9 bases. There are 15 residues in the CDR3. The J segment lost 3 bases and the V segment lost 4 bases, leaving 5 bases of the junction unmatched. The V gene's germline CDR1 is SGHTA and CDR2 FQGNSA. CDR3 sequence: CASSSGQGWTDTQYF. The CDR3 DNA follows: TGTGCCAGCAGCTCAGGACAGGGGTGGACAGATACGCAGTATTTT.

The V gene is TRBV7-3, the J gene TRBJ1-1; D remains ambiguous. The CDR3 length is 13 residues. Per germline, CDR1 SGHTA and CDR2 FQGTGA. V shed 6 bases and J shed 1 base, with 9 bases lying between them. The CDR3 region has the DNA TGTGCCAGCAGTGCTTTACAGAACACTGAAGCTTTCTTT. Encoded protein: CASSALQNTEAFF.

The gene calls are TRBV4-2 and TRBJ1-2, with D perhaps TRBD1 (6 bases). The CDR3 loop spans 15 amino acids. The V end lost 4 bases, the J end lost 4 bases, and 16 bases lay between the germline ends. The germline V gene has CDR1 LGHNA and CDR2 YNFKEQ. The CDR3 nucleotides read TGTGCCAGCAGCCCAAACCGCAGGGGATCCTATGGCTACACCTTC. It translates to CASSPNRRGSYGYTF.

The DNA for the CDR3 is TGCGCCAGCAGCTTGGAACAGGGGGTCCCAGATACGCAGTATTTT. Translated: CASSLEQGVPDTQYF. The V call is TRBV5-1, the J call TRBJ2-3; TRBD1 agrees at 8 bases. V dropped 0 bases and J dropped 4; count of bases not matched to a gene: 4. The CDR3 has 15 residues. Germline CDR1 is SGHRS and CDR2 is YFSETQ.